The 3 T cell receptor beta chains presented below share a single source sample, sequenced in a study of control samples from healthy donors and cancer patients. Profiling relied on immunoSEQ multiplex PCR, and the TCRdb table lists in-frame clones only, not all of them. The table has under 55,000 clones, approximately 89% seen once. Sequenced sample: PBMCs. The source is a woman aged 40 to 50 with head and neck cancer.

V is TRBV6-4 and J is TRBJ1-1; D ambiguous. The ends were cut back, 3 bases at V and 1 base at J, with 6 bases in the middle. From germline, CDR1 is MRHNA and CDR2 SNTAGT. This CDR3 has 13 residues. CDR3 sequence: CASSEMPNTEAFF. The CDR3 DNA follows: TGTGCCAGCAGTGAAATGCCGAACACTGAAGCTTTCTTT.

V usage is TRBV5-1 and J usage is TRBJ1-4, with a weak D call TRBD1 (5 bases). This CDR3 region has 15 residues. Germline CDR1 SGHRS, CDR2 YFSETQ. The ends were cut back, 0 bases at V and 2 bases at J, with 8 bases in the middle. This CDR3 is CASSLEWGTNEKLFF. The CDR3 nucleotides are TGCGCCAGCAGCTTGGAGTGGGGCACTAATGAAAAACTGTTTTTT.

The rearrangement joins TRBV5-8 to TRBJ1-1, with a tentative D call TRBD1 (6 bases). V was pared by 0 bases and J by 0 bases, with 9 bases between. Germline values: CDR1 SGHTS, CDR2 YDEGEE. The CDR3 covers 15 residues. The CDR3 is CASSLGTVMNTEAFF. The CDR3, as DNA: TGTGCCAGCAGCTTGGGGACAGTCATGAACACTGAAGCTTTCTTT.